This T cell receptor beta chain emerged from a study of T cells of healthy individuals (dated by TCRdb to the late 2010s). CDR1 and CDR2 were assigned from the germline V gene as KGHSH and LQKENI. Trimming takes 6 bases from V and 0 bases from J, and the germline ends sit 6 bases apart. The CDR3 starts with the cysteine, ends with the phenylalanine, and has 14 residues. CDR3 DNA is the only sequence kept; it has 42 bases, read in frame from the first base. The library was produced with 5' RACE. The sequencer listed for this sample is Illumina MiSeq. TCRdb applied fastp at Q25 and MiXCR to the public reads, then kept only in-frame beta chains. Each entry is one CDR3 protein sequence, shown with its most common DNA and genes. The table for this sample lists 90,000 to 100,000 distinct CDR3 sequences; around 17% of them were counted only once. In total, the top ten clones hold over 5% of the sample. This clonotype was detected ten times or more. Its binding antigen is unknown. The record has no base qualities; no much larger clone is one base away.

The chain is made from TRBV18 and TRBJ1-6; the D gene cannot be named for sure. The TCR sequence derives from a human donor in good health. The encoded CDR3 is CASSTASYNSPLHF. The bases read TGTGCCAGCTCTACGGCCTCCTATAATTCACCCCTCCACTTT.